This T cell receptor beta chain was recovered during a study of cytomegalovirus exposure and HLA in healthy donors. Study observations and caveats: Most TCR beta V segments were productive about 87% or about 30% of the time in an earlier analysis.

In the case of this clone: The target antigen is unknown.

The PCR used 60 Vbeta and 13 Jbeta primers. TCRdb keeps only in-frame clones here, not all; method: immunoSEQ multiplex PCR. Of under 200,000 clones listed, 82% are singletons. CDR1 is LNHDA, CDR2 SQIVND, per germline (reference sequence). The CDR3 is 16 residues long. The V end was cut by 2 bases, the J end by 1 base, with 14 bases between. The source material was PBMCs. This rearrangement joins TRBV19 to TRBJ2-5; D may be TRBD1 (6 bases). The source is a man in his forties or fifties in good health and CMV-seropositive. The CDR3 loop is CASSIRHRVRQETQYF. The CDR3 DNA reads as TGTGCCAGTAGTATAAGGCACAGGGTGCGCCAAGAGACCCAGTACTTC.